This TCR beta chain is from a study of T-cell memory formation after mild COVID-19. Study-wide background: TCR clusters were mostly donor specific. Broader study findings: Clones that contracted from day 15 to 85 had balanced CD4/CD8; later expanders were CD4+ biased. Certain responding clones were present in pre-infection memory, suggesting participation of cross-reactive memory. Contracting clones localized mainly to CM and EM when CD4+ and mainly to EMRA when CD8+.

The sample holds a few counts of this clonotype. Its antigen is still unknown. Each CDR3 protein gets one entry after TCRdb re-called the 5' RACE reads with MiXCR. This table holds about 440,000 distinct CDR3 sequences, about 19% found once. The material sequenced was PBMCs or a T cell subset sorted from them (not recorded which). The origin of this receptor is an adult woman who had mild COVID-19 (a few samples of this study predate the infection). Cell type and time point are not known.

CDR3 in DNA: TGTGCCACCAGTGACGTGAATGAGCAGTTCTTC. Translating it yields CATSDVNEQFF. V usage is TRBV24-1 and J usage is TRBJ2-1; unclear D gene. The CDR3 contains 11 residues. CDR1 is KGHDR, CDR2 SFDVKD, per germline. Deletions cut 4 bases from V and 7 bases from J, with 4 bases between.